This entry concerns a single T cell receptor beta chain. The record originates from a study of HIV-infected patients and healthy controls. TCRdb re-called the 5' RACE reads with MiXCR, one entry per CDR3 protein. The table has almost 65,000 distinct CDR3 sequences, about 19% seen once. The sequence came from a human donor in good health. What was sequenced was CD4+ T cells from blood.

DNA for the CDR3: TGTGCCAGCAGTATCGGGACAGGGTACAATGAGCAGTTCTTC. Translation: CASSIGTGYNEQFF. The V and J genes are TRBV3-1 and TRBJ2-1; 9 positions agree with TRBD1. Looked up from germline, CDR1 is LGHDT and CDR2 is YNNKEL (reference sequence). Unmatched junction bases numbered 4, after V lost 6 bases and J lost 4 bases. This CDR3 has 14 amino acids.